The 9 T cell receptor beta chains below all came from one sample that was sequenced in a study of blood T cell repertoires in COVID-19 (dated by TCRdb to 2019 to 2021). The library was made by the immunoSEQ multiplex PCR assay. TCRdb re-hosts the immuneACCESS table, in-frame sequences only. Its copies lack some clones; in the studies checked, an unresolved V gene accounts for under half of them, and the cause for the rest is not known. Here the sample has 55,000 to 75,000 clones; around 82% occur a single time. The leading ten clones occupy about 16% of the sample. The sample was peripheral blood. Receptors originate from a man aged 60-69 years with COVID-19, enrolled during active disease.

Many counts were recorded for this clone. CDR3 protein: CGTGGLVRHNSPLHF. CDR3 coding DNA: TGTGGCACCGGGGGGCTCGTCCGGCATAATTCACCCCTCCACTTT. The chain carries TRBV6-5 and TRBJ1-6; tentatively, D is TRBD1 (6 bases). The CDR3 consists of 15 residues. Germline loops: CDR1 MNHEY, CDR2 SVGAGI.

This clone came up a few times. The genes are TRBV6-4 and TRBJ1-5; D call uncertain. Per germline, CDR1 MRHNA and CDR2 SNTAGT. V shed 4 bases and J shed 4 bases, with 14 bases lying between them. CDR3 length: 15 residues. The CDR3 protein is CASSANTGRNQPQHF. DNA for the CDR3: TGTGCCAGCAGTGCCAATACCGGGAGAAATCAGCCCCAGCATTTT.

The rearrangement joins TRBV11-2 to TRBJ1-2, with D unresolved. V dropped 0 bases and J dropped 6 bases, with 5 bases sitting between them. The CDR3 is made up of 12 amino acids. CDR1 is SGHAT, CDR2 FQNNGV, per germline. CDR3 sequence (DNA): TGTGCCAGCAGCTTAGATCGTCATGGCTACACCTTC. It is translated as CASSLDRHGYTF.

This chain connects TRBV7-2 to TRBJ1-4, with a tentative D call TRBD1 (5 bases). From germline, CDR1 is SGHTA and CDR2 FQGNSA. Trimming pared 2 bases from V and 7 bases from J, leaving 11 bases between. The CDR3 spans 14 residues. CDR3 region: CASSLPGLGEKLFF. The CDR3 bases are TGTGCCAGCAGCTTACCAGGGTTAGGTGAAAAACTGTTTTTT.

This sequence joins TRBV9 and TRBJ1-2; D is uncertain. Germline lookup yields CDR1 SGDLS and CDR2 YYNGEE. V dropped 3 bases and J dropped 0 bases, with 12 bases sitting between them. CDR3 length: 15 residues. The CDR3 sequence is CASSGDDISNYGYTF. The CDR3 DNA reads as TGTGCCAGCAGCGGAGATGATATATCTAACTATGGCTACACCTTC. Using reference TRBV9 and TRBJ1-2 for the parts outside the CDR3, the full variable domain is DSGVTQTPKHLITATGQRVTLRCSPRSGDLSVYWYQQSLDQGLQFLIQYYNGEERAKGNILERFSAQQFPDLHSELNLSSLELGDSALYFCASSGDDISNYGYTFGSGTRLTVV.

The chain combines TRBV28 with TRBJ1-2; D is unresolved. The CDR3 contains 11 residues. V was shortened by 9 bases and J by 4 bases, with 9 bases between the two germline ends. Germline V gives CDR1 MDHEN, CDR2 SYDVKM. CDR3 loop: CASKSFYGYTF. For the CDR3, the DNA is TGTGCCAGTAAGAGCTTCTATGGCTACACCTTC.

In its sample, this clone was seen once. This chain joins TRBV5-4 and TRBJ2-7; 7 nucleotides line up with TRBD2. Germline V CDR1 and CDR2: SGHNT, YYREEE (reference sequence). This CDR3 comprises 15 residues. V gave up 4 bases and J gave up 6 bases; unmatched junction bases: 13. CDR3 in amino acids: CASSIGLDPSGEQYF. The CDR3 DNA is TGTGCCAGCAGCATAGGACTAGATCCCTCGGGCGAGCAGTACTTC.

J is TRBJ2-7 and V is TRBV5-4, with D perhaps TRBD1 (5 bases). The CDR3 is 15 residues long. V lost 0 bases to trimming and J lost 0 bases, with 10 bases between them. Germline lookup yields CDR1 SGHNT and CDR2 YYREEE (reference sequence). The chain's CDR3 is CASSLDQGDSYEQYF. The DNA for the CDR3 is TGTGCCAGCAGCTTGGATCAGGGCGACTCCTACGAGCAGTACTTC. The variable domain in full, with the rest retrieved from reference TRBV5-4 and TRBJ2-7, is ETGVTQSPTHLIKTRGQQVTLRCSSQSGHNTVSWYQQALGQGPQFIFQYYREEENGRGNFPPRFSGLQFPNYSSELNVNALELDDSALYLCASSLDQGDSYEQYFGPGTRLTVT.

The chain has TRBV7-3 and TRBJ2-5, with a tentative D call TRBD2 (6 bases). This CDR3 is 15 amino acids long. V was pared by 5 bases and J by 5 bases, with 18 bases between. The V gene's germline CDR1 is SGHTA and CDR2 FQGTGA. The CDR3 nucleotides are TGTGCCAGCAGCCGTTTCATCGGGAGTTACGAGACCCAGTACTTC. Translating gives CASSRFIGSYETQYF. Together with reference TRBV7-3 and TRBJ2-5, the CDR3 gives the full variable domain: GAGVSQTPSNKVTEKGKYVELRCDPISGHTALYWYRQSLGQGPEFLIYFQGTGAADDSGLPNDRFFAVRPEGSVSTLKIQRTERGDSAVYLCASSRFIGSYETQYFGPGTRLLVL.